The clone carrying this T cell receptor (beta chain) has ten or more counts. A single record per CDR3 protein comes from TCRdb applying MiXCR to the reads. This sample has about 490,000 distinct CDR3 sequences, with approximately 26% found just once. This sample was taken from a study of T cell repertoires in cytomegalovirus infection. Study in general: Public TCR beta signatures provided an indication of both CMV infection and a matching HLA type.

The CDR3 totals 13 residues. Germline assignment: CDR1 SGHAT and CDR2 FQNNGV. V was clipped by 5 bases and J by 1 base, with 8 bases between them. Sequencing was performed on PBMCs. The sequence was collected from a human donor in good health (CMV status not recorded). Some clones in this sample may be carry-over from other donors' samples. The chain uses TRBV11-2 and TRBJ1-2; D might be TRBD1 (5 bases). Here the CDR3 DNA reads TGTGCCAGCAGCCTAGGGGATAACTATGGCTACACCTTC. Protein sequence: CASSLGDNYGYTF.